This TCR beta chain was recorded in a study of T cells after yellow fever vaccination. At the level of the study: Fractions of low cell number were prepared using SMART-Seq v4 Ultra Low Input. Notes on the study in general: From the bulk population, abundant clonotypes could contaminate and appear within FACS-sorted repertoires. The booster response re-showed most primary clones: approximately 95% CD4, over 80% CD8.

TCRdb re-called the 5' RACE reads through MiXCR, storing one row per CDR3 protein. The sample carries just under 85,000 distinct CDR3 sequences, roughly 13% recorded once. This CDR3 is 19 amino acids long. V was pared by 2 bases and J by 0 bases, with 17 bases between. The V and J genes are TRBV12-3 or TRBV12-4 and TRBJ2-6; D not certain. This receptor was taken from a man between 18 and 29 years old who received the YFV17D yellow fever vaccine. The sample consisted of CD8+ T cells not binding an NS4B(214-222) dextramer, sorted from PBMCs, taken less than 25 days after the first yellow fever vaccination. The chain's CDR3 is CASSLIIFGRHSGANVLTF. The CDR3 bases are TGTGCCAGCAGTTTAATTATTTTCGGCAGACACTCTGGGGCCAACGTCCTGACTTTC.